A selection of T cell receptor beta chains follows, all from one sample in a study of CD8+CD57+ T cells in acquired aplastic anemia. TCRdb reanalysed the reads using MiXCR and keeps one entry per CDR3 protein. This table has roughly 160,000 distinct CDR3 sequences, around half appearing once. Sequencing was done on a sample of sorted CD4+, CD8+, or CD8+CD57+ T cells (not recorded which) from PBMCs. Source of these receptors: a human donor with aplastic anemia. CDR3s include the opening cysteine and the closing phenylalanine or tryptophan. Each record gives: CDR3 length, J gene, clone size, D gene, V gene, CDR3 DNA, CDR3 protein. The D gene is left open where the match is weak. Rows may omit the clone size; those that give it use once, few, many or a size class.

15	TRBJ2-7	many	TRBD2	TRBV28	TGTGCCAGCAGTACCCAGCGGGAGAGCTCCTACGAGCAGTACTTC	CASSTQRESSYEQYF
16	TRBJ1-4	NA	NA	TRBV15	TGTGCCACCTGTCGGGAGGGGCTCTCGATGGGTGAAAAACTGTTTTTT	CATCREGLSMGEKLFF
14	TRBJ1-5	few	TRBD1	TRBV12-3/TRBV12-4	TGTGCCAGCAGTCGGACAGGGGGCGATCAGCCCCAGCATTTT	CASSRTGGDQPQHF
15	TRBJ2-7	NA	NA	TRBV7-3	TGTGCCAGCAGCTTAAGCCAAGGGCAGCTCTACGAGCAGTACTTC	CASSLSQGQLYEQYF
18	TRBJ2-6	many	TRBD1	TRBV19	TGTGCCAGTACTAGGGGACAGGGTTTGGCCTCTGGGGCCAACGTCCTGACTTTC	CASTRGQGLASGANVLTF
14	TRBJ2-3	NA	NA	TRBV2	TGTGCCAGCATGCGTGGTGGATACACAGATACGCAGTATTTT	CASMRGGYTDTQYF
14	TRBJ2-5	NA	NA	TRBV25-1	TGTGCCAGCAGTGATGACCTTAGCCCAGAGACCCAGTACTTC	CASSDDLSPETQYF
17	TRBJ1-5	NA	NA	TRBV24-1	TGTGCCACCAGTGACCCCCGGTCGTCCCCTGGGAATCAGCCCCAGCATTTT	CATSDPRSSPGNQPQHF
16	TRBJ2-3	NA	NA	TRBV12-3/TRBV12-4	TGTGCCAGCAGCGCTTACACAGGGTCGAGCACAGATACGCAGTATTTT	CASSAYTGSSTDTQYF
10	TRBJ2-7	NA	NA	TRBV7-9	TGTGCCGGGGACATGGGCGAGCAGTACTTC	CAGDMGEQYF
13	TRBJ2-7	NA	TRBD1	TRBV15	TGTGCCACCAGCGTTGGACAGGGCTACGAGCAGTACTTC	CATSVGQGYEQYF
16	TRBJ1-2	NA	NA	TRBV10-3	TGTGCCATCAGTGAGTACGCCGGCCAGGGCGACTATGGCTACACCTTC	CAISEYAGQGDYGYTF
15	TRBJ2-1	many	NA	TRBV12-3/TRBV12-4	TGTGCCAGCACTACTGGGGGCGGGGCCTACAATGAGCAGTTCTTC	CASTTGGGAYNEQFF
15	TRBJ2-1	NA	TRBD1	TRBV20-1	TGCAGTGCTGGGCCGACAGGGGGCGGCCTAGGTGAGCAGTTCTTC	CSAGPTGGGLGEQFF
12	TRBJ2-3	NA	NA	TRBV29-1	TGCAGCGGAATCGACGGCACAGATACGCAGTATTTT	CSGIDGTDTQYF
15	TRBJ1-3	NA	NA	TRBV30	TGTGCCTGGAGCACCACGGGGCTATCTGGAAACACCATATATTTT	CAWSTTGLSGNTIYF
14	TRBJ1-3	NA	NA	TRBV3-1	TGTGCCAGCAGCCAAGATATTAAGAGAAACACCATATATTTT	CASSQDIKRNTIYF
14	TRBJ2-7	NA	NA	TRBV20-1	TGCAGTGCTAGGCCCGACAGAAACTCCTACGAGCAGTACTTC	CSARPDRNSYEQYF
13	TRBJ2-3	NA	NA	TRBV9	TGTGCCAGCAGCGTAGCTAGGGCAGATACGCAGTATTTT	CASSVARADTQYF
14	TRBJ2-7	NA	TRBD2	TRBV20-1	TGCAGTGCAATTCCGGGACTAGCGGGCTACGAGCAGTACTTC	CSAIPGLAGYEQYF
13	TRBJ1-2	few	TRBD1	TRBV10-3	TGTGCCATCAGCACAGGGGGCGGCTATGGCTACACCTTC	CAISTGGGYGYTF
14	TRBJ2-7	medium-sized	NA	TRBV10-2	TGCGCCAGCAGGGGAGTGGACAACTCCTACGAGCAGTACTTC	CASRGVDNSYEQYF
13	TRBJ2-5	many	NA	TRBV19	TGTGCCAGTAGTCTAGCGTCCCAAGAGACCCAGTACTTC	CASSLASQETQYF
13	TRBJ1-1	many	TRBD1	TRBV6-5	TGTGCCAGCACGGTGGACAGGGGAACTGAAGCTTTCTTT	CASTVDRGTEAFF
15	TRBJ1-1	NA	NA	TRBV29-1	TGCAGCGTTGATAGGTCAGGCCAGAGGAGCACTGAAGCTTTCTTT	CSVDRSGQRSTEAFF
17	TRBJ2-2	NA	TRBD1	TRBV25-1	TGTGCCAGCAGCCAAAACATCCCAGGACAGGGGACCGGGGAGCTGTTTTTT	CASSQNIPGQGTGELFF
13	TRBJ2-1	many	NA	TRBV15	TGTGCCACCAGCAGATTTCGTGGTGGAGAGCAGTTCTTC	CATSRFRGGEQFF
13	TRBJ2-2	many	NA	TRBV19	TGTGCCAGTAGTCCCCAAGGCATCGGGGAGCTGTTTTTT	CASSPQGIGELFF
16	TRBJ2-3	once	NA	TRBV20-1	TGCAGTGCTAGAGCGGGGGGCGGAAGACCCACAGATACGCAGTATTTT	CSARAGGGRPTDTQYF
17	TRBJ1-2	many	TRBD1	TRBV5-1	TGCGCCAGCAGCCTAACGACCAGGGACAGGGGAATCGGAGGCTACACCTTC	CASSLTTRDRGIGGYTF
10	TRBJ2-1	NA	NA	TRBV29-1	TGCAGCGTTGAATCAGACGAGCAGTTCTTC	CSVESDEQFF
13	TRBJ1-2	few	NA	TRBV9	TGTGCCAGCAGCGAAGTCGGGAGCTATGGCTACACCTTC	CASSEVGSYGYTF
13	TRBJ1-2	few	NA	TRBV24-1	TGTGCCACCAGTGATTTCGGGGGCCAGGGCTACACCTTC	CATSDFGGQGYTF
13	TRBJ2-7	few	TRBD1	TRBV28	TGTGCCAGCAGTGTGACAGGGGGCTACGAGCAGTACTTC	CASSVTGGYEQYF
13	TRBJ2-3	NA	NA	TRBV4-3	TGCGCCAGCAGCCAAGATGTCCCAGATACGCAGTATTTT	CASSQDVPDTQYF
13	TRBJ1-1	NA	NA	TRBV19	TGTGCCAGTAGTATAGATGAGGAGACTGAAGCTTTCTTT	CASSIDEETEAFF
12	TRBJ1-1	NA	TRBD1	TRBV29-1	TGCAGCGGGGGACAGTCGAACACTGAAGCTTTCTTT	CSGGQSNTEAFF
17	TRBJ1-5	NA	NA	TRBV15	TGTGCCACCAGCAGAGAAGGCGGGGGGCCCTTCAATCAGCCCCAGCATTTT	CATSREGGGPFNQPQHF
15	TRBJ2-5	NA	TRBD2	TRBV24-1	TGTGCCACCAGTGATTCGGGACTAGCGGGAGAGACCCAGTACTTC	CATSDSGLAGETQYF
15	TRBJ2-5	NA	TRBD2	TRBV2	TGTGCCAGCAGTGAGGGGGGAGCGGGAGCTGAGACCCAGTACTTC	CASSEGGAGAETQYF
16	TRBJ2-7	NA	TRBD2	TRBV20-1	TGCAGTGCTAGAGAGCCGGGACTAGTACGAACCTACGAGCAGTACTTC	CSAREPGLVRTYEQYF
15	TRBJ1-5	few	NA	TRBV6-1	TGTGCCAGCATATCAAGGGGCGGGAAGGATCAGCCCCAGCATTTT	CASISRGGKDQPQHF
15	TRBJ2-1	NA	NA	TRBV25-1	TGTGCCAGCAGTGAATGGATAGGGGGGGACAATGAGCAGTTCTTC	CASSEWIGGDNEQFF
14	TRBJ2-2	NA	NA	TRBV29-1	TGCAGCGTCGGACAGCGGACGAACACCGGGGAGCTGTTTTTT	CSVGQRTNTGELFF
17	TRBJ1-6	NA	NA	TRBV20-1	TGCAGTGCTAGCGTAGGGGGACGGAGCTCCTATAATTCACCCCTCCACTTT	CSASVGGRSSYNSPLHF
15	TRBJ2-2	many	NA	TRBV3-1	TGTGCCAGCAGCCAAGATATGACGACGACCGGGGAGCTGTTTTTT	CASSQDMTTTGELFF